This entry lists 29 T cell receptor beta chains sequenced from one sample in a study of identical twins. TCRdb called the 5' RACE reads again in MiXCR, with one record for every CDR3 protein. The sample includes about 1.7 million distinct CDR3 sequences, around 29% of them seen just once. Material: cord blood. Receptor source: a newborn girl in good health.

The gene calls are TRBV7-2 and TRBJ2-7, with D possibly TRBD2 on 7 matching bases. This CDR3 contains 17 residues. Germline CDR1 and CDR2: SGHTA and FQGNSA. V gave up 1 base and J gave up 7 bases, with 23 bases separating them. The CDR3 loop is CASSLVGGGRSYNEQYF. CDR3 nucleotides: TGTGCCAGCAGCTTAGTTGGCGGGGGCCGCTCCTACAATGAGCAGTACTTC.

There are a few counts of this clonotype. The chain carries TRBV20-1 and TRBJ1-2; 9 nucleotides align to TRBD1. Germline V gene sequence: CDR1 DFQATT, CDR2 SNEGSKA (reference sequence). The J segment lost 8 bases and the V segment lost 5 bases, leaving 9 bases of the junction unmatched. This CDR3 comprises 13 residues. CDR3 sequence reads: CSARAGTGWGYTF. DNA for the CDR3: TGCAGTGCTCGTGCCGGGACAGGGTGGGGCTACACCTTC.

This clonotype was seen a handful of times. In DNA, the CDR3 is TGCGCCAGCAGCGCGGACAGGGCCTCAGATACGCAGTATTTT. The encoded protein is CASSADRASDTQYF. The gene calls are TRBV5-1 and TRBJ2-3, with TRBD1 matching over 8 bases. The CDR3 runs to 14 residues. V lost 4 bases, J lost 4 bases, and 5 bases stayed unmatched. From germline, CDR1 is SGHRS and CDR2 YFSETQ. The whole variable domain, remainder taken from reference TRBV5-1 and TRBJ2-3, is KAGVTQTPRYLIKTRGQQVTLSCSPISGHRSVSWYQQTPGQGLQFLFEYFSETQRNKGNFPGRFSGRQFSNSRSEMNVSTLELGDSALYLCASSADRASDTQYFGPGTRLTVL.

The rearrangement uses TRBV11-1 and TRBJ2-1; 11 bases align to TRBD2. This CDR3 is 21 amino acids long. V shed 5 bases and J 1 base; nucleotides not matched to a gene: 19. The germline gives CDR1 SGHAT, CDR2 FQDESV (reference sequence). Here the CDR3 DNA reads TGTGCCAGCAGCCTTAGCGGGGGGGCCCCCGAAACCCAAGTATCCTACAATGAGCAGTTCTTC. This encodes CASSLSGGAPETQVSYNEQFF. Variable domain in full (rest from reference TRBV11-1 and TRBJ2-1): EAEVAQSPRYKITEKSQAVAFWCDPISGHATLYWYRQILGQGPELLVQFQDESVVDDSQLPKDRFSAERLKGVDSTLKIQPAELGDSAMYLCASSLSGGAPETQVSYNEQFFGPGTRLTVL.

This chain links TRBV27 with TRBJ2-5, with D perhaps matching TRBD1 (6 bases). Germline V lookup: CDR1 MNHEY, CDR2 SMNVEV (reference sequence). Between the trimmed V and J ends, which lost 5 bases and 5 bases, there was a span of 18 bases. This CDR3 has 15 amino acids. In nucleotides, the CDR3 is TGTGCCAGCAGTCTAAACAGGGTATCAGGGGAGACCCAGTACTTC. Protein product: CASSLNRVSGETQYF.

This chain joins TRBV3-1 and TRBJ2-3; 7 nucleotides agree with TRBD2. Germline V gene data show CDR1 as LGHDT and CDR2 as YNNKEL (reference sequence). The V and J ends lost 6 bases and 1 base, in that order; junction bases with no gene match: 4. The CDR3 is 14 residues long. The CDR3 DNA follows: TGTGCCAGCAGGAAAAGCGGGGGCACAGATACGCAGTATTTT. This sequence encodes CASRKSGGTDTQYF.

V is TRBV7-9 and J is TRBJ2-5, with 7 bases identical to TRBD2. The CDR3 covers 14 residues. J was trimmed by 5 bases and V by 5 bases; bases with no gene match: 8. The germline V gene has CDR1 SEHNR and CDR2 FQNEAQ (reference sequence). The CDR3 DNA reads TGTGCCAGCAGCAGAACCGGGACTATCGAGACCCAGTACTTC. Translated, it gives CASSRTGTIETQYF.

This chain uses TRBV5-4 with TRBJ2-1; a possible D gene is TRBD2 (5 bases). Trimming took 3 bases from V and 8 from J, leaving 12 bases between them. The CDR3 loop spans 13 amino acids. Germline lookup yields CDR1 SGHNT and CDR2 YYREEE (reference sequence). The CDR3 DNA follows: TGTGCCAGCAGCTCCCCCCTAGCTCATGAGCAGTTCTTC. This encodes CASSSPLAHEQFF. The whole variable domain, filled in from reference TRBV5-4 and TRBJ2-1, reads ETGVTQSPTHLIKTRGQQVTLRCSSQSGHNTVSWYQQALGQGPQFIFQYYREEENGRGNFPPRFSGLQFPNYSSELNVNALELDDSALYLCASSSPLAHEQFFGPGTRLTVL.

The chain joins TRBV6-1 to TRBJ2-5; the match to TRBD1 covers 7 bases. The CDR3 sequence is 12 residues long. The germline gives CDR1 MNHNS, CDR2 SASEGT. Unmatched junction bases numbered 6, after V lost 10 bases and J lost 4 bases. CDR3: CATTGDGETQYF. CDR3 sequence (DNA): TGTGCCACTACAGGGGACGGAGAGACCCAGTACTTC.

To note about this clonotype: With a much larger clone just one base away, this may be a read error. This rearrangement joins TRBV10-3 to TRBJ2-7; D possibly corresponds to TRBD2 (5 bases). Deletions cut 0 bases from V and 0 bases from J, with 12 bases between. This CDR3 region has 16 residues. Germline V gene data show CDR1 as ENHRY and CDR2 as SYGVKD. This CDR3 is CAISESWTAGSYEQYF. Written as DNA, the CDR3 is TGTGCCATCAGTGAGTCCTGGACTGCGGGCTCCTACGAGCAGTACTTC.

This chain joins TRBV4-2 and TRBJ2-3; weak D call: TRBD2 (5 bases). This CDR3 spans 15 amino acids. Germline-derived CDR1 and CDR2 are LGHNA and YNFKEQ. V lost 1 base and J lost 3, with 11 bases in between. The CDR3 nucleotides are TGTGCCAGCAGCCAAGCACCTACTAGAACAGATACGCAGTATTTT. This translates into CASSQAPTRTDTQYF.

In the case of this clonotype: Possible read error: a much larger clone is one base away. This chain joins TRBV20-1 and TRBJ2-5, with D possibly matching TRBD2 (6 bases). Per germline, CDR1 DFQATT and CDR2 SNEGSKA (reference sequence). V lost 4 bases and J 5 bases, leaving 17 bases between the germline ends. The CDR3 is 14 residues long. CDR3 nucleotides: TGCAGTGCTATAGTACTGACTAGGATGGAGACCCAGTACTTC. Translated, it gives CSAIVLTRMETQYF.

This clonotype has just a few counts. The chain employs TRBV25-1 and TRBJ2-5; D possibly corresponds to TRBD1 (6 bases). The J call is uncertain, as TRBJ2-7 better fits the DNA end. The CDR3 covers 13 residues. Germline values: CDR1 MGHDK, CDR2 SYGVNS. The CDR3 region is CASSDTGWYEQYF. In DNA form, the CDR3 reads TGTGCCAGCAGTGACACAGGGTGGTACGAGCAGTACTTC.

The CDR3 protein is CASRVRITNYGYTF. In DNA, the CDR3 is TGCGCCAGCAGGGTACGGATCACTAACTATGGCTACACCTTC. The chain has TRBV4-1 and TRBJ1-2, with D hard to call. Trimming removed 6 bases from V and 0 bases from J, with 11 bases in between. CDR1 and CDR2 from the germline V gene are MGHRA and YSYEKL. CDR3 size: 14 residues.

J is TRBJ2-5 and V is TRBV19; D not resolved. CDR1 is LNHDA, CDR2 SQIVND, per germline (reference sequence). This CDR3 has 13 residues. The V end lost 6 bases, the J end lost 1 base, and 9 bases lay between the germline ends. CDR3: CASRDGIQETQYF. The CDR3 nucleotides read TGTGCCAGTAGGGACGGCATCCAAGAGACCCAGTACTTC.

The rearrangement joins TRBV20-1 to TRBJ1-2; D remains ambiguous. The CDR3 covers 13 residues. Germline V CDR1 and CDR2: DFQATT, SNEGSKA (reference sequence). V was cut by 3 bases and J by 5 bases, with 13 bases left in between. The CDR3 loop is CSASNRALYGYTF. Here the CDR3 DNA reads TGCAGTGCTAGTAATAGAGCCCTTTATGGCTACACCTTC.

This clonotype was detected only once. A read error is possible here, since a much larger clone lies one base away. J is TRBJ2-7 and V is TRBV4-2; D gene uncertain. The CDR3 has 12 amino acids. Germline V gene sequence: CDR1 LGHNA, CDR2 YNFKEQ. The CDR3 is CANSHYSYEQYF. In nucleotides, the CDR3 is TGTGCCAACAGCCATTACTCCTACGAGCAGTACTTC.

This clonotype showed up just a few times. The chain has TRBV9 and TRBJ2-3; no clear D. This CDR3 is 13 amino acids long. V lost 0 bases and J 5 bases, leaving 7 bases between the germline ends. In germline, CDR1 is SGDLS, CDR2 YYNGEE. The CDR3 DNA reads TGTGCCAGCAGCGTAGAGGTTCAAGATACGCAGTATTTT. It specifies CASSVEVQDTQYF.

CDR3 DNA: TGTGCCAGCAGCCACCCTCGAGCGGGGGGCTCCTACAATGAGCAGTTCTTC. Translated: CASSHPRAGGSYNEQFF. V usage is TRBV9 and J usage is TRBJ2-1; 9 bases agree with TRBD2. Germline assignment: CDR1 SGDLS and CDR2 YYNGEE. The J segment lost 0 bases and the V segment lost 4 bases, leaving 8 bases of the junction unmatched. The CDR3 covers 17 residues.

This clonotype was observed a handful of times. This chain connects TRBV12-3 or TRBV12-4 to TRBJ1-2; D is unresolved. V gave up 6 bases and J gave up 6 bases, with 14 bases separating them. There are 13 residues in the CDR3. DNA of the CDR3: TGTGCCAGCAGCTTAACTCTTGGGGATGGCTACACCTTC. It codes for CASSLTLGDGYTF.

This sequence joins TRBV29-1 and TRBJ2-1, with TRBD2 identical over 10 bases. V lost 5 bases to trimming and J lost 6 bases; unmatched junction nucleotides: 10. Germline V gives CDR1 SQVTM, CDR2 ANQGSEA. The length of the CDR3 is 15 residues. The CDR3 sequence is CSVPYKRGGPNEQFF. CDR3 DNA: TGCAGCGTTCCATATAAGCGGGGGGGCCCCAATGAGCAGTTCTTC.

This clonotype was detected once. The V gene is TRBV9, the J gene TRBJ1-1, with TRBD1 matching over 8 bases. In germline, CDR1 is SGDLS, CDR2 YYNGEE. This CDR3 comprises 15 residues. V trimming: 3 bases; J trimming: 1 base; junction bases outside the gene matches: 5. CDR3 bases: TGTGCCAGCAGCGCCCACGGGACAGGGAACACTGAAGCTTTCTTT. Translation gives CASSAHGTGNTEAFF.

The V gene is TRBV6-1, the J gene TRBJ2-5; D might be TRBD1 (7 bases). The CDR3 sequence is 13 residues long. V was pared by 6 bases and J by 3 bases, with 11 bases between. Germline V gives CDR1 MNHNS, CDR2 SASEGT. CDR3 region: CASRPGGKETQYF. The CDR3 bases are TGTGCCAGCAGACCAGGGGGGAAAGAGACCCAGTACTTC.

This clonotype appeared a few times. The V and J genes are TRBV11-2 and TRBJ2-7; 9 bases fit TRBD2. Germline-derived CDR1 and CDR2 are SGHAT and FQNNGV. The CDR3 is 15 amino acids. J was trimmed by 4 bases and V by 1 base; bases with no gene match: 5. CDR3 in amino acids: CASSLVGLARYEQYF. In nucleotides, the CDR3 is TGTGCCAGCAGCTTAGTAGGACTAGCGAGATACGAGCAGTACTTC. Using reference TRBV11-2 and TRBJ2-7 for the parts outside the CDR3, the full variable domain is EAGVAQSPRYKIIEKRQSVAFWCNPISGHATLYWYQQILGQGPKLLIQFQNNGVVDDSQLPKDRFSAERLKGVDSTLKIQPAKLEDSAVYLCASSLVGLARYEQYFGPGTRLTVT.

The CDR3 DNA is TGTGCCAGCAGACTCGACGTTGGACCGGGGGCTCCTGAAGCTTTCTTT. This translates into CASRLDVGPGAPEAFF. V and J are TRBV4-2 and TRBJ1-1, with D perhaps TRBD1 (6 bases). Germline values: CDR1 LGHNA, CDR2 YNFKEQ. Trimming pared 6 bases from V and 6 bases from J, leaving 23 bases between. The CDR3 is 16 amino acids.

This chain links TRBV20-1 with TRBJ2-4, with 7 bases that match TRBD1. After removal of 2 bases from V and 13 bases from J, the junction contained 8 bases not matched to a gene. The CDR3 runs to 12 residues. The germline CDR1 and CDR2 sequences are DFQATT and SNEGSKA (reference sequence). CDR3 sequence reads: CSARRQGGLQYF. The CDR3 coding sequence is TGCAGTGCTAGACGACAGGGCGGCCTCCAGTACTTC.

V and J are TRBV10-3 and TRBJ2-3; D may match TRBD1 or TRBD2 (5 bases each). CDR1 and CDR2 from the germline V gene are ENHRY and SYGVKD. The CDR3 length is 12 residues. V was clipped by 8 bases and J by 1 base, with 7 bases between them. CDR3 sequence reads: CAIRGRTDTQYF. In DNA form, the CDR3 reads TGTGCCATCCGGGGCCGCACAGATACGCAGTATTTT.

The chain is built from TRBV6-5 and TRBJ2-4; D possibly uses TRBD1 or TRBD2 (5 bases each). Gene TRBJ2-7 matches the end of the DNA better, so the J call may be wrong. Germline CDR1 MNHEY, CDR2 SVGAGI. This CDR3 has 12 residues. CDR3 residues: CASSRGSVEQYF. The DNA of the CDR3 is TGTGCCAGCAGCCGGGGCTCTGTCGAGCAGTACTTC.

DNA of the CDR3: TGCAGCGTTGAAGGCAAGAGACTAGCGGGTTTTGAGCAGTTCTTC. Its protein product is CSVEGKRLAGFEQFF. The chain links TRBV29-1 to TRBJ2-1; 10 positions match TRBD2. The CDR3 has 15 amino acids. CDR1 and CDR2 from the germline V gene are SQVTM and ANQGSEA. V shed 1 base, J shed 9 bases, and the junction held 9 bases outside the gene matches.